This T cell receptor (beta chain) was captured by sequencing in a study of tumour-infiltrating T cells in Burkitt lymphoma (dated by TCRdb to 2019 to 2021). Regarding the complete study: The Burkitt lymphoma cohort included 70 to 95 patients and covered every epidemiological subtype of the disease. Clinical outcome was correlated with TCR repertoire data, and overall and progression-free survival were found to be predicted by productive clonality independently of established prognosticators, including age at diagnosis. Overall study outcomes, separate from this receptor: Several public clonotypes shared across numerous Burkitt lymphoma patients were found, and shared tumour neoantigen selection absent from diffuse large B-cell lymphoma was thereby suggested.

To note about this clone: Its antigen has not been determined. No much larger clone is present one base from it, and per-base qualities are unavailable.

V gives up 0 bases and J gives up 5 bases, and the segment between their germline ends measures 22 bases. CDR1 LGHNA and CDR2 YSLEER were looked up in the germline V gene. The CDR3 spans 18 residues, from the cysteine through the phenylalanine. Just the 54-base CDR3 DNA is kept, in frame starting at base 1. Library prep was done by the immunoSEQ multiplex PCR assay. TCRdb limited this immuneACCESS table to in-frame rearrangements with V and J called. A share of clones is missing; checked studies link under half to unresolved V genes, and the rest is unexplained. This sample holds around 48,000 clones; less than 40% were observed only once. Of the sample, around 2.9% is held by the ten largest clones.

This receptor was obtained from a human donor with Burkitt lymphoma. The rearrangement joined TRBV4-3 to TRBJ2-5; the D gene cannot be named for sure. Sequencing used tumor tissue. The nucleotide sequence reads TGCGCCAGCAGCCAAGAGAGGACGGCACTGCCCTACGGGGAGACCCAGTACTTC. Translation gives CASSQERTALPYGETQYF.